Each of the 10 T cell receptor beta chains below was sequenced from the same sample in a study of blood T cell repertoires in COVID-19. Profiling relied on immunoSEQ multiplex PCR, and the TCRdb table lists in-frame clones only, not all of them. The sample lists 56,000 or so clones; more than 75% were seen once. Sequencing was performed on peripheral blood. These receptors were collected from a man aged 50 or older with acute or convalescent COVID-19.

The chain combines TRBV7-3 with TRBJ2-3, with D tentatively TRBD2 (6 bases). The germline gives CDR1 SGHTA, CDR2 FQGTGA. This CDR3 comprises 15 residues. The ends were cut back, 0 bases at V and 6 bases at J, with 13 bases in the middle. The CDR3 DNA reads TGTGCCAGCAGCTTAACAGCGGGCTTGGGGGATACGCAGTATTTT. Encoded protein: CASSLTAGLGDTQYF.

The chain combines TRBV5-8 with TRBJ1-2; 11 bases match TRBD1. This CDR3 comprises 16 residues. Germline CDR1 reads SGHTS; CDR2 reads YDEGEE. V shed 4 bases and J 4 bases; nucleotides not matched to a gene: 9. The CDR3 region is CASSPPGQGDIYGYTF. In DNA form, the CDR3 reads TGTGCCAGCAGCCCCCCGGGACAGGGGGACATCTATGGCTACACCTTC.

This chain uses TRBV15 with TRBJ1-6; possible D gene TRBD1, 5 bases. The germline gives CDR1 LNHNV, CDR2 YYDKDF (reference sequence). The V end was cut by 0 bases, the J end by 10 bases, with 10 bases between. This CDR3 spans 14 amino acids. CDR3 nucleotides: TGTGCCACCAGCAGAGAACAGGTTTACTCACCCCTCCACTTT. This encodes CATSREQVYSPLHF.

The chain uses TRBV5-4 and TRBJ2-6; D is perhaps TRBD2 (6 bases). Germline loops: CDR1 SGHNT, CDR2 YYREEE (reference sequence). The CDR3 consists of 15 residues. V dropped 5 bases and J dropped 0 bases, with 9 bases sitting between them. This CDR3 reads CASRPGDSGANVLTF. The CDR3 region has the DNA TGTGCCAGCAGGCCGGGGGACTCTGGGGCCAACGTCCTGACTTTC.

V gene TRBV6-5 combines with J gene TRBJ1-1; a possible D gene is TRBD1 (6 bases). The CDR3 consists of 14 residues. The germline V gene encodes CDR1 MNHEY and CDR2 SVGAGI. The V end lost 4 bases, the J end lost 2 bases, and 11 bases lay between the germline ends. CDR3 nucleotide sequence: TGTGCCAGCAGTTTCTCAGGGGCTAACACTGAAGCTTTCTTT. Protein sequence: CASSFSGANTEAFF.

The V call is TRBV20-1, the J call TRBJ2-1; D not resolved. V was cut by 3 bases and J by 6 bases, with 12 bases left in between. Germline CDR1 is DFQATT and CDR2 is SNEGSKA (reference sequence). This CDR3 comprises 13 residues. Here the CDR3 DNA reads TGCAGTGCTAGTTTCCTAGTCAGCAATGAGCAGTTCTTC. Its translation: CSASFLVSNEQFF.

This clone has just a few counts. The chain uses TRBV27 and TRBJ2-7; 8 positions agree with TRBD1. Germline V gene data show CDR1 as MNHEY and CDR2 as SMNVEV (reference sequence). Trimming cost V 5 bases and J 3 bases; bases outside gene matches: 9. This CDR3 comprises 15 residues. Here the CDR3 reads CASSNTLRGLYEQYF. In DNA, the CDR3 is TGTGCCAGCAGTAACACACTCAGGGGGCTCTACGAGCAGTACTTC.

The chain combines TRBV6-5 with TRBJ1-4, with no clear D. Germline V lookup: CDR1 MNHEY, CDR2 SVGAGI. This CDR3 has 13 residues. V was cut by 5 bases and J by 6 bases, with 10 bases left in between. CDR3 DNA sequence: TGTGCCAGCAGTAAACTAATCGATGAAAAACTGTTTTTT. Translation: CASSKLIDEKLFF.

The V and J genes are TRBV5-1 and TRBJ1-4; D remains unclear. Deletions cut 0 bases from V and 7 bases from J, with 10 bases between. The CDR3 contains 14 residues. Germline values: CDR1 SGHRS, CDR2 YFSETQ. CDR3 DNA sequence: TGCGCCAGCAGCTTGGAAGGGAGAGGTGAAAAACTGTTTTTT. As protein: CASSLEGRGEKLFF.

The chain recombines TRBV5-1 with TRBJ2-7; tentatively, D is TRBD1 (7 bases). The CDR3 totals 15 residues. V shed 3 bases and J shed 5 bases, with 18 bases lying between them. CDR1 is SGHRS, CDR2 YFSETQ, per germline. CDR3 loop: CASSSEGAVIHEQYF. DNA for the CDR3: TGCGCCAGCAGCTCGGAGGGGGCCGTAATACACGAGCAGTACTTC.